Following are 28 T cell receptor beta chains from one sample sequenced in a study of human thymus T cells. Sequencing was performed with immunoSEQ multiplex PCR; in TCRdb, only in-frame clones are kept and a portion is missing. The sample lists 57,000 or so clones; approximately 95% were seen once. Sequenced input: blood. Source of these receptors: a boy in the first two years of life with a congenital heart defect but otherwise immunologically healthy.

V gene TRBV27 combines with J gene TRBJ1-2; tentatively, D is TRBD1 (5 bases). Germline CDR1 MNHEY, CDR2 SMNVEV (reference sequence). CDR3 length: 15 residues. The ends were cut back, 5 bases at V and 1 base at J, with 14 bases in the middle. The CDR3 sequence is CASSPGGGFNYGYTF. The CDR3 region has the DNA TGTGCCAGCAGTCCCGGGGGGGGATTTAACTATGGCTACACCTTC.

The genes are TRBV6-5 and TRBJ1-2; 9 bases line up with TRBD1. V dropped 8 bases and J dropped 5; count of bases not matched to a gene: 6. Germline V gene lookup returns CDR1 MNHEY and CDR2 SVGAGI. The CDR3 totals 13 residues. CDR3 bases: TGTGCCAGCTGGGGGACAGGGCCTTATGGCTACACCTTC. Protein: CASWGTGPYGYTF.

The chain has TRBV28 and TRBJ1-3; 8 positions match TRBD1. Germline assignment: CDR1 MDHEN and CDR2 SYDVKM. This CDR3 is built from 19 residues. V lost 3 bases, J lost 0 bases, and 13 bases stayed unmatched. CDR3 DNA: TGTGCCAGCAGTTTGTGGACAGGGAGGCCTTCAGTCTCTGGAAACACCATATATTTT. It yields the protein CASSLWTGRPSVSGNTIYF.

The V call is TRBV6-1, the J call TRBJ2-7; D unresolved. Per the germline V gene, CDR1 is MNHNS and CDR2 is SASEGT. V was cut by 2 bases and J by 0 bases, with 11 bases left in between. The CDR3 contains 15 residues. The CDR3 DNA reads TGTGCCAGCAGTGAATTCGGCCTGAGCTCCTACGAGCAGTACTTC. This encodes CASSEFGLSSYEQYF.

The chain employs TRBV27 and TRBJ2-5; 7 bases fit TRBD1. The CDR3 contains 14 residues. The J segment lost 1 base and the V segment lost 4 bases, leaving 3 bases of the junction unmatched. Germline V CDR1 and CDR2: MNHEY, SMNVEV (reference sequence). The CDR3 protein is CASSSRTGQETQYF. In nucleotides, the CDR3 is TGTGCCAGCAGTTCCCGGACAGGCCAAGAGACCCAGTACTTC.

This rearrangement joins TRBV7-3 to TRBJ2-2, with D uncertain. Germline CDR1 and CDR2: SGHTA and FQGTGA. V lost 3 bases and J lost 2, with 1 base in between. The length of the CDR3 is 12 residues. CDR3 protein: CASSFNTGELFF. The DNA of the CDR3 is TGTGCCAGCAGCTTCAACACCGGGGAGCTGTTTTTT.

This clone was detected once. The rearrangement uses TRBV7-9 and TRBJ2-5; unclear D gene. CDR3 size: 14 residues. From germline, CDR1 is SEHNR and CDR2 FQNEAQ (reference sequence). V lost 1 base, J lost 5 bases, and 11 bases lay in between. CDR3 region: CASSLVPMLETQYF. The CDR3 DNA follows: TGTGCCAGCAGCTTAGTTCCGATGCTGGAGACCCAGTACTTC.

This chain uses TRBV10-3 with TRBJ2-2; unclear D gene. The CDR3 totals 12 residues. Trimming took 11 bases from V and 4 from J, leaving 11 bases between them. Germline V gene lookup returns CDR1 ENHRY and CDR2 SYGVKD. CDR3 sequence: CAVGWATGELFF. CDR3 coding DNA: TGTGCCGTAGGTTGGGCCACCGGGGAGCTGTTTTTT.

This rearrangement joins TRBV6-5 to TRBJ1-6; no firm D call. This CDR3 is 14 amino acids long. The germline V gene encodes CDR1 MNHEY and CDR2 SVGAGI. Trimming removed 1 base at V and 6 bases at J, with 7 bases between. CDR3 sequence (DNA): TGTGCCAGCAGTTACTACCAGCCTAATTCACCCCTCCACTTT. This translates into CASSYYQPNSPLHF.

The rearrangement uses TRBV6-1 and TRBJ2-5, with D maybe TRBD2 (5 bases). The CDR3 length is 12 residues. The V gene's germline CDR1 is MNHNS and CDR2 SASEGT. The V end lost 4 bases, the J end lost 5 bases, and 8 bases lay between the germline ends. This CDR3 is CASSVSGETQYF. In DNA form, the CDR3 reads TGTGCCAGCAGTGTTTCGGGGGAGACCCAGTACTTC.

The CDR3 sequence is CATSSQGLAVPEFF. CDR3 sequence (DNA): TGTGCCACCAGCTCCCAGGGACTAGCGGTCCCCGAGTTCTTC. This chain connects TRBV15 to TRBJ2-1; the match to TRBD2 covers 11 bases. The V gene end was trimmed by 5 bases and the J gene end by 14 bases; junction bases not matched to a gene: 11. The CDR3 extends over 14 amino acids. Germline lookup yields CDR1 LNHNV and CDR2 YYDKDF (reference sequence).

This chain uses TRBV5-1 with TRBJ1-6; TRBD1 aligns across 7 bases. With 5 bases clipped from V and 6 bases from J, the junction kept 11 bases outside the gene matches. Germline V gene lookup returns CDR1 SGHRS and CDR2 YFSETQ. The CDR3 has 16 amino acids. CDR3 nucleotide sequence: TGCGCCAGCAGGTTAGCCCTAGGGGGCCTTAATTCACCCCTCCACTTT. Translated, it gives CASRLALGGLNSPLHF. Full variable domain (missing parts from reference TRBV5-1 and TRBJ1-6): KAGVTQTPRYLIKTRGQQVTLSCSPISGHRSVSWYQQTPGQGLQFLFEYFSETQRNKGNFPGRFSGRQFSNSRSEMNVSTLELGDSALYLCASRLALGGLNSPLHFGNGTRLTVT.

V gene TRBV4-1 combines with J gene TRBJ2-3; D tentatively reads TRBD1 or TRBD2 (5 bases each). The CDR3 has 18 residues. In germline, CDR1 is MGHRA, CDR2 YSYEKL. V lost 4 bases and J 6 bases, leaving 26 bases between the germline ends. CDR3 region: CASSRFFAGTPSLDTQYF. CDR3 coding DNA: TGCGCCAGCAGCCGCTTTTTTGCCGGGACGCCCAGTTTGGATACGCAGTATTTT.

The CDR3 DNA follows: TGCGCCAGCAGCTTGGCGGACAGGGCAGATACGCAGTATTTT. Its protein product is CASSLADRADTQYF. The chain combines TRBV5-1 with TRBJ2-3; 8 bases line up with TRBD1. The V gene end was trimmed by 0 bases and the J gene end by 4 bases; junction bases not matched to a gene: 1. The CDR3 length is 14 residues. Per germline, CDR1 SGHRS and CDR2 YFSETQ.

Details on this clone: At one of its ends the junction is not consistent with the germline gene, which may arise from a read error. This chain links TRBV7-9 with TRBJ2-7; TRBD1 is a possible D gene (6 bases). Per the germline V gene, CDR1 is SEHNR and CDR2 is FQNEAQ (reference sequence). This CDR3 is built from 13 residues. The CDR3 spells CASSLGGGYEHYF. The CDR3 region has the DNA TGTGCCAGCAGCTTAGGAGGGGGATACGAGCATTACTTC. Full variable domain (remainder filled in from reference TRBV7-9 and TRBJ2-7): DTGVSQNPRHKITKRGQNVTFRCDPISEHNRLYWYRQTLGQGPEFLTYFQNEAQLEKSRLLSDRFSAERPKGSFSTLEIQRTEQGDSAMYLCASSLGGGYEHYFGPGTRLTVT.

The V call is TRBV4-3, the J call TRBJ2-1; D is perhaps TRBD1 or TRBD2 (6 bases each). The CDR3 totals 16 residues. Germline-derived CDR1 and CDR2 are LGHNA and YSLEER. V was clipped by 3 bases and J by 5 bases, with 17 bases between them. CDR3 DNA sequence: TGCGCCAGCAGCCAGGAGGGACATACCGTCAACAATGAGCAGTTCTTC. Its translation is CASSQEGHTVNNEQFF.

In this sample, this clone turned up once. The chain carries TRBV2 and TRBJ1-2; D is undetermined. V was trimmed by 6 bases and J by 8 bases, leaving 16 bases between them. Germline CDR1 SNHLY, CDR2 FYNNEI. The length of the CDR3 is 13 residues. The CDR3 region has the DNA TGTGCCAGCAGAACGGGTGTAATAGGAGGCTACACCTTC. It yields the protein CASRTGVIGGYTF. The variable domain in full, completed from reference TRBV2 and TRBJ1-2, reads EPEVTQTPSHQVTQMGQEVILRCVPISNHLYFYWYRQILGQKVEFLVSFYNNEISEKSEIFDDQFSVERPDGSNFTLKIRSTKLEDSAMYFCASRTGVIGGYTFGSGTRLTVV.

A single count supports this clone. V usage is TRBV2 and J usage is TRBJ2-2, with 9 bases aligning to TRBD2. Germline CDR1 SNHLY, CDR2 FYNNEI. V dropped 4 bases and J dropped 4; count of bases not matched to a gene: 4. The length of the CDR3 is 15 residues. The CDR3 region is CASSAGLARTGELFF. In nucleotides, the CDR3 is TGTGCCAGCAGTGCAGGACTAGCGCGCACCGGGGAGCTGTTTTTT.

The CDR3 coding sequence is TGTGCCAGCAGCCCCCGTGAGCGGGGTATCCAAGAGACCCAGTACTTC. Protein: CASSPRERGIQETQYF. This chain links TRBV7-2 with TRBJ2-5; 7 nucleotides agree with TRBD2. The trim removed 5 bases at V and 1 base at J, leaving 10 bases unmatched. The germline CDR1 and CDR2 sequences are SGHTA and FQGNSA. CDR3 size: 16 residues. Full variable domain (rest looked up from reference TRBV7-2 and TRBJ2-5): GAGVSQSPSNKVTEKGKDVELRCDPISGHTALYWYRQSLGQGLEFLIYFQGNSAPDKSGLPSDRFSAERTGGSVSTLTIQRTQQEDSAVYLCASSPRERGIQETQYFGPGTRLLVL.

The chain couples TRBV7-8 to TRBJ2-5; 9 nucleotides align to TRBD2. The germline CDR1 and CDR2 sequences are SGHVS and FQNEAQ. The CDR3 runs to 15 residues. Trimming at V came to 2 bases and at J to 2 bases, leaving 3 bases not matched to a gene. The CDR3 spells CASSLRLAAQETQYF. CDR3 in DNA: TGTGCCAGCAGCTTACGACTAGCGGCACAAGAGACCCAGTACTTC.

The genes are TRBV7-9 and TRBJ2-6; 7 nucleotides align to TRBD2. Unmatched junction bases numbered 14, after V lost 6 bases and J lost 0 bases. Germline values: CDR1 SEHNR, CDR2 FQNEAQ (reference sequence). The CDR3 is made up of 19 amino acids. The CDR3 spells CASRQRTSDILSGANVLTF. The DNA for the CDR3 is TGTGCCAGCAGACAACGGACTAGTGATATACTCTCTGGGGCCAACGTCCTGACTTTC. Full variable domain (rest looked up from reference TRBV7-9 and TRBJ2-6): DTGVSQNPRHKITKRGQNVTFRCDPISEHNRLYWYRQTLGQGPEFLTYFQNEAQLEKSRLLSDRFSAERPKGSFSTLEIQRTEQGDSAMYLCASRQRTSDILSGANVLTFGAGSRLTVL.

The rearrangement uses TRBV4-2 and TRBJ2-1, with a tentative D call TRBD2 (5 bases). The CDR3 sequence is 14 residues long. From germline, CDR1 is LGHNA and CDR2 YNFKEQ. V lost 3 bases and J lost 2, with 8 bases in between. CDR3 loop: CASSHRTPYNEQFF. CDR3 sequence (DNA): TGTGCCAGCAGCCACCGGACTCCCTACAATGAGCAGTTCTTC.

This rearrangement joins TRBV5-6 to TRBJ2-5; 14 positions match TRBD2. V lost 4 bases, J lost 3 bases, and 8 bases stayed unmatched. CDR3 length: 17 residues. Germline-derived CDR1 and CDR2 are SGHDT and YYEEEE. The CDR3 protein is CASSRTSGRWHKETQYF. The CDR3 nucleotides read TGTGCCAGCAGCCGGACTAGCGGGAGGTGGCACAAAGAGACCCAGTACTTC.

The chain recombines TRBV4-2 with TRBJ1-4; no reliable D call. The CDR3 loop spans 13 amino acids. Trimming removed 1 base at V and 10 bases at J, with 10 bases between. Per germline, CDR1 LGHNA and CDR2 YNFKEQ. CDR3 in DNA: TGTGCCAGCAGCCAAGCGACGAACGGAAAACTGTTTTTT. It encodes CASSQATNGKLFF.

A few counts support this clone. This rearrangement joins TRBV4-2 to TRBJ2-5, with D possibly being TRBD1 (6 bases). Germline lookup yields CDR1 LGHNA and CDR2 YNFKEQ. The CDR3 has 15 amino acids. The V end was cut by 2 bases, the J end by 2 bases, with 12 bases between. CDR3 protein: CASSQLWGPQETQYF. In DNA, the CDR3 is TGTGCCAGCAGCCAATTGTGGGGGCCTCAAGAGACCCAGTACTTC.

The chain joins TRBV6-1 to TRBJ1-5; D remains unclear. This CDR3 is 13 amino acids long. Trimming removed 2 bases at V and 3 bases at J, with 5 bases between. Germline V gene data show CDR1 as MNHNS and CDR2 as SASEGT. This chain's CDR3 is CASSERVNQPQHF. The DNA for the CDR3 is TGTGCCAGCAGTGAAAGGGTCAATCAGCCCCAGCATTTT.

The CDR3 DNA follows: TGTGCCAGCAGCGCCACAGGGGGCGAGTTTCGGACAGATACGCAGTATTTT. The encoded protein is CASSATGGEFRTDTQYF. The chain has TRBV6-4 and TRBJ2-3, with 9 bases lining up with TRBD1. Looked up from germline, CDR1 is MRHNA and CDR2 is SNTAGT. With 6 bases clipped from V and 3 bases from J, the junction kept 13 bases outside the gene matches. CDR3 size: 17 residues.

The chain has TRBV19 and TRBJ2-5, with 10 positions matching TRBD1. The CDR3 sequence is 16 residues long. Germline CDR1 is LNHDA and CDR2 is SQIVND (reference sequence). V shed 6 bases and J 2 bases; nucleotides not matched to a gene: 9. The CDR3 bases are TGTGCCAGTAGCCCACGGGACAGGGGACGTCAAGAGACCCAGTACTTC. This codes for CASSPRDRGRQETQYF. The full variable domain, rest sourced from reference TRBV19 and TRBJ2-5, is DGGITQSPKYLFRKEGQNVTLSCEQNLNHDAMYWYRQDPGQGLRLIYYSQIVNDFQKGDIAEGYSVSREKKESFPLTVTSAQKNPTAFYLCASSPRDRGRQETQYFGPGTRLLVL.